This entry lists 30 T cell receptor beta chains sequenced from one sample in a study of T cells in women clearing cervical HPV infection. Profiled with immunoSEQ multiplex PCR; TCRdb holds only in-frame clones, not every one. In all, the sample yields 20,000 to 25,000 clones. What was sequenced was blood buffy coat. Source of these receptors: a woman between 18 and 70 years old with a cervical HPV16 infection that either progressed to CIN3+ or cleared (not recorded which).

To note about this clone: Read coverage stops 3 residues before the CDR3 terminus; the germline J gene supplies the remainder. The V call is TRBV6-1, the J call TRBJ1-1, with D possibly matching TRBD1 (5 bases). Per the germline V gene, CDR1 is MNHNS and CDR2 is SASEGT. The CDR3 has 15 residues. Between the trimmed V and J ends, which lost 4 bases and 0 bases, there was a span of 12 bases. The CDR3 spells CASSAPGFMNTEAFF. CDR3 DNA, as far as it was read: TGTGCCAGCAGTGCCCCAGGGTTCATGAACACTGAA.

A remark on this clone: The CDR3 end falls 3 residues outside the read, so it is completed with the germline J gene. The chain links TRBV5-1 to TRBJ1-1, with a possible D match to TRBD1 (5 bases). Trimming stripped 0 bases from V and 2 bases from J, with 11 bases between. The CDR3 length is 15 residues. Per the germline V gene, CDR1 is SGHRS and CDR2 is YFSETQ. CDR3 bases read: TGCGCCAGCAGCTTGGCAGGGACTCCAAACACTGAA. Translation: CASSLAGTPNTE. The full CDR3 sequence reads CASSLAGTPNTEAFF.

As for this clone: With the read ending 3 residues before the CDR3 end, the germline J gene is used to fill in that end. The chain joins TRBV7-2 to TRBJ1-1; no firm D call. Looked up from germline, CDR1 is SGHTA and CDR2 is FQGNSA. This CDR3 has 14 amino acids. V lost 2 bases, J lost 0 bases, and 7 bases lay in between. CDR3 in amino acids: CASSLQVMNTEAFF. CDR3 DNA (partial): TGTGCCAGCAGCTTACAGGTCATGAACACTGAA.

CDR3 bases read: TGTGCCAGCAGTATACAACAGGGTAATAATTCACCC. It is translated as CASSIQQGNNSP. The CDR3 as a whole reads CASSIQQGNNSPLHF. The genes are TRBV2 and TRBJ1-6, with D possibly being TRBD1 (6 bases). The DNA ends 3 residues before the CDR3 does, and the rest of the CDR3 is filled in from the germline J gene. This CDR3 is 15 amino acids long. Deletions cut 5 bases from V and 5 bases from J, with 13 bases between. Looked up from germline, CDR1 is SNHLY and CDR2 is FYNNEI.

In the case of this clone: The read finishes 3 residues shy of the CDR3 end, and the germline J gene is used to complete it. V gene TRBV2 combines with J gene TRBJ2-7, with 8 bases fitting TRBD1. The CDR3 covers 15 residues. Germline values: CDR1 SNHLY, CDR2 FYNNEI. V lost 5 bases to trimming and J lost 6 bases; unmatched junction nucleotides: 12. Partial CDR3 DNA: TGTGCCAGCAGTCAGGGGACAGGATATTTCGCCGAG. Residues: CASSQGTGYFAE. The whole CDR3 sequence reads CASSQGTGYFAEQYF. Combining the CDR3 with reference TRBV2 and TRBJ2-7 gives the whole variable domain EPEVTQTPSHQVTQMGQEVILRCVPISNHLYFYWYRQILGQKVEFLVSFYNNEISEKSEIFDDQFSVERPDGSNFTLKIRSTKLEDSAMYFCASSQGTGYFAEQYFGPGTRLTVT.

The part of the CDR3 DNA that was read is TGTGCCAGCATTTCGACAGGGGTTAACTATGGC. Translation: CASISTGVNYG. The CDR3 in full is CASISTGVNYGYTF. The chain links TRBV2 to TRBJ1-2; TRBD1 matches 8 bases. Read coverage stops 3 residues before the CDR3 terminus; the germline J gene supplies the remainder. V lost 7 bases, J lost 1 base, and 5 bases stayed unmatched. Per germline, CDR1 SNHLY and CDR2 FYNNEI. The CDR3 totals 14 residues.

Note on this clone: The read ends 3 residues shy of where the CDR3 ends; the end is completed using the germline J gene. V and J are TRBV7-9 and TRBJ1-1; possibly TRBD1 for D (6 bases). The CDR3 contains 12 residues. Germline loops: CDR1 SEHNR, CDR2 FQNEAQ (reference sequence). The sequenced part of the CDR3 DNA is TGTGCCAGCAGCCGCAACCAGGGGGAA. Translation: CASSRNQGE. From start to end, the CDR3 is CASSRNQGEAFF.

The covered CDR3 bases are TGTGCCAGCAGCCCGGGGGGGCGGGAGACCTACGAG. This gives the protein CASSPGGRETYE. The whole CDR3 region reads CASSPGGRETYEQYF. The chain recombines TRBV5-4 with TRBJ2-7; TRBD2 agrees at 8 bases. The sequence runs out 3 residues before the end of the CDR3; the remainder is reconstructed from the germline J gene. This CDR3 has 15 amino acids. Looked up from germline, CDR1 is SGHNT and CDR2 is YYREEE (reference sequence). Germline trimming cut 4 bases from V and 2 bases from J; bases unmatched to any gene: 8.

The CDR3 bases that were read are TGCGCCAGCAGCCAACGTTTGACCGCGGGACAGGGAAACTATGGT. Translated, it gives CASSQRLTAGQGNYG. The complete CDR3 reads CASSQRLTAGQGNYGQYF. The rearrangement joins TRBV4-1 to TRBJ2-4, with 9 bases lining up with TRBD1. The read comes to an end 3 residues before the CDR3 does, leaving the germline J gene to fill in the end. The CDR3 extends over 18 amino acids. Germline CDR1 and CDR2: MGHRA and YSYEKL.

Regarding this clone: The read ends 3 residues before the CDR3 terminus; that terminus is restored from the germline J gene. The gene calls are TRBV7-9 and TRBJ2-7; 7 positions agree with TRBD1. V lost 1 base, J lost 6 bases, and 3 bases stayed unmatched. Germline V gene lookup returns CDR1 SEHNR and CDR2 FQNEAQ (reference sequence). The CDR3 is 13 amino acids. Incomplete CDR3 DNA: TGTGCCAGCAGCTTAGGAGCAGGGGGCGAG. Translated: CASSLGAGGE. In full, the CDR3 is CASSLGAGGEQYF.

CDR3 DNA (partial): TGTGCCAGCAGTTACAGGGCGACCGAAAATCAGCCC. It specifies CASSYRATENQP. The full-length CDR3 reads as CASSYRATENQPQHF. The chain links TRBV6-2 or TRBV6-3 to TRBJ1-5; the D is unclear. The CDR3 end falls 3 residues outside the read, so it is completed with the germline J gene. Trimming left V 2 bases short and J 4 bases short, with 12 bases between. In germline, CDR1 is MNHEY, CDR2 SVGEGT. This CDR3 spans 15 amino acids.

On this clone itself: The read ends 3 residues shy of where the CDR3 ends; the end is completed using the germline J gene. The chain couples TRBV29-1 to TRBJ1-1; TRBD1 might be the D (5 bases). The V end lost 7 bases, the J end lost 1 base, and 7 bases lay between the germline ends. This CDR3 region has 11 residues. Germline V CDR1 and CDR2: SQVTM, ANQGSEA. CDR3 DNA (partial): TGCAGCGCCACAGGGAACACTGAA. This encodes CSATGNTE. The CDR3 as a whole reads CSATGNTEAFF.

In regard to this clone: The read ends 3 residues shy of where the CDR3 ends; the end is completed using the germline J gene. V usage is TRBV7-2 and J usage is TRBJ1-1; tentative D call: TRBD1 (5 bases). The CDR3 contains 14 residues. Per germline, CDR1 SGHTA and CDR2 FQGNSA. CDR3 sequence: CASSLQGQGRGAFF. The sequenced part of the CDR3 DNA is TGTGCCAGCAGCTTACAAGGGCAGGGAAGAGGA.

A word on this clone: Read coverage stops 3 residues before the CDR3 terminus; the germline J gene supplies the remainder. The sample holds other DNA sequences that translate to the same CDR3. The chain employs TRBV19 and TRBJ1-1; 10 positions match TRBD1. Germline CDR1 reads LNHDA; CDR2 reads SQIVND (reference sequence). With V trimmed by 9 bases and J by 4 bases, 11 bases remained unmatched. This CDR3 spans 15 amino acids. The CDR3 loop is CASRDRGSQSTEAFF. The CDR3 DNA, read in part, is TGTGCCAGCCGGGACAGGGGATCCCAGAGCACTGAA.

As concerns this clone: Coverage ceases 3 residues before the CDR3 finishes, and the germline J gene fills in the end. V is TRBV2 and J is TRBJ2-7, with 11 bases matching TRBD1. The V segment lost 7 bases and the J segment 6 bases; nucleotides outside the gene matches: 8. The germline V gene has CDR1 SNHLY and CDR2 FYNNEI. The CDR3 covers 14 residues. CDR3 loop: CASKEGTGGLEQYF. Partial CDR3 DNA: TGTGCCAGCAAGGAGGGGACAGGGGGTCTCGAG.

For this clone: Sequencing ends 3 residues short of the CDR3 end; the germline J gene provides the rest. J is TRBJ1-2 and V is TRBV19, with 7 bases that match TRBD1. The V and J ends lost 8 bases and 4 bases, in that order; junction bases with no gene match: 4. The CDR3 has 12 residues. Germline V gives CDR1 LNHDA, CDR2 SQIVND (reference sequence). CDR3 DNA (partial): TGTGCCAGTCGGCGGGACAGCTATGGC. Translated, it gives CASRRDSYG. The entire CDR3 protein is CASRRDSYGYTF.

As to this clone: The read ends 3 residues shy of where the CDR3 ends; the end is completed using the germline J gene. The rearrangement links TRBV23-1 to TRBJ1-2; 11 bases map to TRBD1. TRBV23-1 is known as an ORF, though its function is uncertain. This CDR3 is built from 17 residues. The CDR3: CASSQSTRTGGTDTYTF. CDR3 DNA (partial): TGCGCCAGCAGTCAATCGACCAGGACAGGGGGCACAGATACC.

To note about this clone: The CDR3 extends 3 residues past the end of the read, so its final part is completed from the germline J gene. This rearrangement joins TRBV7-8 to TRBJ2-1; TRBD2 matches at 7 bases. This CDR3 region has 15 residues. Germline trimming cut 5 bases from V and 0 bases from J; bases unmatched to any gene: 4. In germline, CDR1 is SGHVS, CDR2 FQNEAQ. CDR3 sequence reads: CASSRDYSSYNEQFF. The sequenced part of the CDR3 DNA is TGTGCCAGCAGCCGGGACTATAGCTCCTACAATGAG.

With regard to this clone: The read ends 3 residues early relative to the CDR3; the germline J gene fills the gap. The chain uses TRBV5-4 and TRBJ1-6; D possibly corresponds to TRBD1 (5 bases). The CDR3 loop spans 15 amino acids. Germline V gene lookup returns CDR1 SGHNT and CDR2 YYREEE (reference sequence). V lost 4 bases to trimming and J lost 8 bases, with 16 bases between them. The CDR3 here is CASSVQGRDDSPLHF. Incomplete CDR3 DNA: TGTGCCAGCAGCGTCCAGGGCCGGGATGATTCACCC.

About this clone: The read ends 3 residues before the CDR3 terminus; that terminus is restored from the germline J gene. The chain carries TRBV19 and TRBJ2-3; possibly TRBD1 for D (6 bases). The V end was cut by 8 bases, the J end by 0 bases, with 21 bases between. This CDR3 spans 17 amino acids. The germline V gene encodes CDR1 LNHDA and CDR2 SQIVND (reference sequence). The CDR3 loop is CASSGSQGHPSTDTQYF. The sequenced CDR3 bases are TGTGCCAGTTCGGGAAGTCAGGGGCACCCAAGCACAGATACG.

With respect to this clone: The read terminates 3 residues ahead of where the CDR3 ends, so the germline J gene completes it. This rearrangement joins TRBV7-3 to TRBJ2-1; TRBD2 agrees at 7 bases. Trimming removed 2 bases from V and 9 bases from J; junction bases left unmatched: 7. The CDR3 sequence is 14 residues long. The germline V gene encodes CDR1 SGHTA and CDR2 FQGTGA. The CDR3: CASSLGLAAAEQFF. The sequenced CDR3 bases are TGTGCCAGCAGCTTAGGTCTAGCGGCGGCTGAG.

As concerns this clone: Coverage ceases 3 residues before the CDR3 finishes, and the germline J gene fills in the end. The chain links TRBV5-1 to TRBJ2-3, with 8 bases identical to TRBD2. CDR1 is SGHRS and CDR2 is YFSETQ in the germline V gene. V lost 3 bases, J lost 3 bases, and 12 bases stayed unmatched. The CDR3 loop spans 17 amino acids. CDR3 loop: CASSSTSSGLGTDTQYF. The sequenced CDR3 bases are TGCGCCAGCAGCTCGACGTCTTCGGGACTAGGAACAGATACG.

Comment on this clone: The DNA ends 3 residues before the CDR3 does, and the rest of the CDR3 is filled in from the germline J gene. This sequence joins TRBV30 and TRBJ1-2; D possibly corresponds to TRBD1 (6 bases). Per germline, CDR1 GTSNPN and CDR2 SVGIG (reference sequence). The CDR3 is made up of 13 amino acids. The CDR3: CAWSDGTKYDYTF. The CDR3 bases that were read are TGTGCCTGGAGTGACGGGACAAAATACGAC. Variable domain in full (rest from reference TRBV30 and TRBJ1-2): SQTIHQWPATLVQPVGSPLSLECTVEGTSNPNLYWYRQAAGRGLQLLFYSVGIGQISSEVPQNLSASRPQDRQFILSSKKLLLSDSGFYLCAWSDGTKYDYTFGSGTRLTVV.

With regard to this clone: Read coverage stops 3 residues before the CDR3 terminus; the germline J gene supplies the remainder. The V call is TRBV19, the J call TRBJ2-1; 8 bases are shared with TRBD1. V trimming: 5 bases; J trimming: 8 bases; junction bases outside the gene matches: 8. The CDR3 consists of 14 residues. Per germline, CDR1 LNHDA and CDR2 SQIVND (reference sequence). CDR3 bases read: TGTGCCAGTAGTCTCAGGGGGCGCAGGGATGAG. Protein sequence: CASSLRGRRDE. The complete CDR3 sequence is CASSLRGRRDEQFF.

Notes on this clone: From the germline J gene comes the end of the CDR3, since the read stops 3 residues before it. This chain connects TRBV29-1 to TRBJ2-3; 15 bases line up with TRBD2. Per the germline V gene, CDR1 is SQVTM and CDR2 is ANQGSEA. Trimming at V came to 7 bases and at J to 7 bases, leaving 6 bases not matched to a gene. The CDR3 is made up of 14 amino acids. CDR3: CSGRTSGRGYTQYF. The part of the CDR3 DNA that was read is TGCAGCGGGAGGACTAGCGGGAGGGGGTATACG.

About this clone: The read halts 3 residues ahead of the CDR3 end, with the missing end drawn from the germline J gene. The rearrangement joins TRBV19 to TRBJ1-6; D ambiguous. CDR1 and CDR2 (germline): LNHDA, SQIVND (reference sequence). CDR3 length: 15 amino acids. The ends were cut back, 5 bases at V and 8 bases at J, with 16 bases in the middle. The CDR3 bases that were read are TGTGCCAGTAGTCCGGGGAGGGATACGGATTCACCC. This encodes CASSPGRDTDSP. The CDR3 in full is CASSPGRDTDSPLHF.

About this clone itself: The read comes to an end 3 residues before the CDR3 does, leaving the germline J gene to fill in the end. The V and J genes are TRBV2 and TRBJ2-4, with 9 bases lining up with TRBD2. The CDR3 length is 14 residues. Germline loops: CDR1 SNHLY, CDR2 FYNNEI. The CDR3 sequence: CASIPSGGRETQYF. The sequenced CDR3 bases are TGTGCCAGCATACCCAGCGGGGGGCGGGAGACT.

A note on this clone: Read sequence stops 3 residues before the CDR3 end, and the germline J gene provides the missing end. V is TRBV7-2 and J is TRBJ2-1; TRBD2 matches 7 bases. Unmatched junction bases numbered 5, after V lost 8 bases and J lost 4 bases. This CDR3 region has 13 residues. CDR1 is SGHTA and CDR2 is FQGNSA in the germline V gene. The CDR3 spells CASWAGVYNEQFF. The CDR3 bases that were read are TGTGCCAGCTGGGCGGGAGTGTACAATGAG.

The covered CDR3 bases are TGTGCCAGCAGCTTGGTACTAGCGGGAGCCGATACG. Translation gives CASSLVLAGADT. The whole CDR3 is CASSLVLAGADTQYF. The chain has TRBV5-4 and TRBJ2-3; 11 bases agree with TRBD2. Coverage ceases 3 residues before the CDR3 finishes, and the germline J gene fills in the end. V shed 0 bases and J 6 bases; nucleotides not matched to a gene: 3. The CDR3 spans 15 residues. The germline CDR1 and CDR2 sequences are SGHNT and YYREEE (reference sequence).

Concerning this clone itself: The observed sequence ends 3 residues before the CDR3 terminus, with the missing tail filled in from the germline J gene. V is TRBV18 and J is TRBJ2-2; the D gene is possibly TRBD1 (5 bases). The CDR3 length is 15 residues. CDR1 KGHSH and CDR2 LQKENI come from the germline V gene. The CDR3 reads CASSPLQGFGEKLFF. The sequenced CDR3 bases are TGTGCCAGCTCACCCCTTCAGGGTTTCGGTGAAAAG.